This TCR beta chain was sequenced for a study of post-analysis software for immune sequencing data. Study results and caveats: Several TRBV segments were more frequent in patients than controls; TRBV5-6, TRBV5-1 and TRBV20-1 belonged to this group. Same-batch preparations were strongly co-clustered by F measure.

Unique-molecular-identifier-tagged TCR beta cDNA libraries were used. Out of roughly 1 to 11 million T cells, 470,000 or so cDNA molecules were generated. TCRdb processed the PCR reads anew with MiXCR; each CDR3 protein has one entry. The repertoire consists of 500,000 to 600,000 distinct CDR3 sequences, with about 44% occurring once and the leading ten covering more than 1.5%. V lost 7 bases and J lost 5, with 8 bases in between. The CDR3 runs to 10 residues. The germline V gene has CDR1 SQVTM and CDR2 ANQGSEA. This clonotype was seen more than once but under ten times. Its antigen is unidentified. This receptor was identified in a girl between 10 and 17 years old with multiple sclerosis. The specimen was blood. This chain uses TRBV29-1 with TRBJ2-5; D is ambiguous. This CDR3 is CSAFIETQYF. The CDR3 DNA follows: TGCAGCGCTTTTATCGAGACCCAGTACTTC.